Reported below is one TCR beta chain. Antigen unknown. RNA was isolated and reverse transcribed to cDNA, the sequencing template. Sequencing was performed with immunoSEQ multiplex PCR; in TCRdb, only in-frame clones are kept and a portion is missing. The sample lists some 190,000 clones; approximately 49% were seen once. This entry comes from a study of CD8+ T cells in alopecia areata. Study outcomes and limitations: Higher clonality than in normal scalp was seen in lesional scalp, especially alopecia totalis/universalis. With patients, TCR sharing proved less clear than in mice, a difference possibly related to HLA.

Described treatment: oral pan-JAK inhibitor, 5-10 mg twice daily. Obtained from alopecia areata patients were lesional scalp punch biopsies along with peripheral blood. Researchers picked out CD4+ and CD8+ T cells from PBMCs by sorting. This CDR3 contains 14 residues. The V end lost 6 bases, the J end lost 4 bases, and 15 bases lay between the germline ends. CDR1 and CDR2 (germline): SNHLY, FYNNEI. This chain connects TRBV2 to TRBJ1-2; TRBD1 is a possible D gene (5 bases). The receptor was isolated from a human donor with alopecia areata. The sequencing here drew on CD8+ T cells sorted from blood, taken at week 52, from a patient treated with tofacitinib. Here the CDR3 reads CASRASDSTYGYTF. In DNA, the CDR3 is TGTGCCAGCAGGGCCTCCGACAGTACCTATGGCTACACCTTC.